The rows below give T cell receptor beta chains drawn from one sample of a study of cytotoxic CD8 clonotypes in ibrutinib-treated CLL. The assay was immunoSEQ multiplex PCR, and TCRdb's table has in-frame clones only and misses some. The table shows about 140,000 clones, with 80% occurring only once. The sample here was PBMCs, taken after 36 months of ibrutinib treatment. These receptors all come from a human donor with chronic lymphocytic leukemia. The CDR3 runs from the conserved cysteine through the conserved F or W. D genes are given only for firm matches. Not every row has a clone size; where given, it reads once, few, many or a size class.

V gene: TRBV6-4
J gene: TRBJ2-3
clone size: few
D gene: TRBD1
CDR3 DNA: TGTGCCAGCAGTGCCCTTGCAGGGGGCTCGGATACGCAGTATTTT
CDR3 protein: CASSALAGGSDTQYF

V gene: TRBV29-1
J gene: TRBJ2-3
clone size: -
D gene: -
CDR3 DNA: TGCAGCGTCAGCACAGGTGATGACACAGATACGCAGTATTTT
CDR3 protein: CSVSTGDDTDTQYF

V gene: TRBV7-6
J gene: TRBJ2-3
clone size: -
D gene: -
CDR3 DNA: TGTGCCAGCAGCTTAGTCGGGTTTTGGGATACGCAGTATTTT
CDR3 protein: CASSLVGFWDTQYF

V gene: TRBV9
J gene: TRBJ2-1
clone size: -
D gene: -
CDR3 DNA: TGTGCCAGCAGCGTAGGCGGGAACTCCTACAATGAGCAGTTCTTC
CDR3 protein: CASSVGGNSYNEQFF

V gene: TRBV13
J gene: TRBJ1-1
clone size: -
D gene: -
CDR3 DNA: TGTGCCAGCAGCCTTCCATCGAGAAAGGAAGCTTTCTTT
CDR3 protein: CASSLPSRKEAFF

V gene: TRBV19
J gene: TRBJ2-6
clone size: -
D gene: TRBD1
CDR3 DNA: TGTGCCAGTAGTCCCGCGGGACAGGGAATCCCTGGGGCCAACGTCCTGACTTTC
CDR3 protein: CASSPAGQGIPGANVLTF

V gene: TRBV5-4
J gene: TRBJ2-3
clone size: -
D gene: TRBD2
CDR3 DNA: TGTGCCAGCAGCTCGGTTTTAGCGGGATGGGCAGATACGCAGTATTTT
CDR3 protein: CASSSVLAGWADTQYF

V gene: TRBV15
J gene: TRBJ2-7
clone size: -
D gene: -
CDR3 DNA: TGTGCCACCAGCAGAGAATTGACGTACGAGCAGTACTTC
CDR3 protein: CATSRELTYEQYF

V gene: TRBV6-5
J gene: TRBJ2-7
clone size: -
D gene: -
CDR3 DNA: TGTGCCAGCAGGGTAGGGGACCCCTCCGAGCAGTACTTC
CDR3 protein: CASRVGDPSEQYF

V gene: TRBV27
J gene: TRBJ1-5
clone size: -
D gene: TRBD1
CDR3 DNA: TGTGCCAGCAGTCCCGGGACAGGGGGCGATCAGCCCCAGCATTTT
CDR3 protein: CASSPGTGGDQPQHF

V gene: TRBV30
J gene: TRBJ2-6
clone size: -
D gene: -
CDR3 DNA: TGTGCCTGGAGTGTTACAGGGGGAGGGACCGGGGCCAACGTCCTGACTTTC
CDR3 protein: CAWSVTGGGTGANVLTF

V gene: TRBV10-3
J gene: TRBJ1-1
clone size: -
D gene: TRBD1
CDR3 DNA: TGTGCCATCAGTGGACAGGGGAACACTGAAGCTTTCTTT
CDR3 protein: CAISGQGNTEAFF

V gene: TRBV14
J gene: TRBJ1-4
clone size: once
D gene: -
CDR3 DNA: TGTGCCAGCAGCCAAGATGGATGGGATGAAAAACTGTTTTTT
CDR3 protein: CASSQDGWDEKLFF

V gene: TRBV14
J gene: TRBJ2-1
clone size: -
D gene: -
CDR3 DNA: TGTGCCAGCAGCCAAGATCGGGGCAATGAGCAGTTCTTC
CDR3 protein: CASSQDRGNEQFF

V gene: TRBV5-1
J gene: TRBJ2-5
clone size: -
D gene: TRBD2
CDR3 DNA: TGCGCCAGCGTTCGGCGGGGGAACCCCCCGATAGGAGAGACCCAGTACTTC
CDR3 protein: CASVRRGNPPIGETQYF

V gene: TRBV11-3
J gene: TRBJ1-2
clone size: -
D gene: TRBD1
CDR3 DNA: TGTGCCAGCAGCTTAGCAGGGGGCGATGGCTACACCTTC
CDR3 protein: CASSLAGGDGYTF

V gene: TRBV6-1
J gene: TRBJ2-3
clone size: few
D gene: -
CDR3 DNA: TGTGCCACTAACACAGATACGCAGTATTTT
CDR3 protein: CATNTDTQYF

V gene: TRBV6-5
J gene: TRBJ1-5
clone size: -
D gene: TRBD1
CDR3 DNA: TGTGCCAGCAGACCTGGGACAGGGATTCAGCCCCAGCATTTT
CDR3 protein: CASRPGTGIQPQHF

V gene: TRBV30
J gene: TRBJ2-7
clone size: -
D gene: TRBD1
CDR3 DNA: TGTGCCTGGAGAGGGTCTCAGGGGGTGCGTACCTACGAGCAGTACTTC
CDR3 protein: CAWRGSQGVRTYEQYF

V gene: TRBV6-5
J gene: TRBJ2-7
clone size: once
D gene: TRBD2
CDR3 DNA: TGTGCCAGCACCCCACTAGCGGGAGATTCCTACGAGCAGTACTTC
CDR3 protein: CASTPLAGDSYEQYF

V gene: TRBV11-2
J gene: TRBJ2-7
clone size: -
D gene: -
CDR3 DNA: TGTGCCAGCAGCTCCCTCGGGGAGCAGTACTTC
CDR3 protein: CASSSLGEQYF

V gene: TRBV19
J gene: TRBJ2-3
clone size: once
D gene: TRBD1
CDR3 DNA: TGTGCCAGTAGTGCCCCGGGACAGGGTTTGGATACGCAGTATTTT
CDR3 protein: CASSAPGQGLDTQYF

V gene: TRBV9
J gene: TRBJ2-5
clone size: -
D gene: TRBD2
CDR3 DNA: TGTGCCAGCAGCGTTGGGTTCAGCGGGGGCCGGGGTGAGACCCAGTACTTC
CDR3 protein: CASSVGFSGGRGETQYF

V gene: TRBV2
J gene: TRBJ1-1
clone size: -
D gene: -
CDR3 DNA: TGTGCCAGACGCCGCACCGGGGGCGGCACTGAAGCTTTCTTT
CDR3 protein: CARRRTGGGTEAFF

V gene: TRBV6-1
J gene: TRBJ1-1
clone size: many
D gene: -
CDR3 DNA: TGTGCCAGCAGTGATGGGGGACGGATGAACACTGAAGCTTTCTTT
CDR3 protein: CASSDGGRMNTEAFF

V gene: TRBV28
J gene: TRBJ1-5
clone size: -
D gene: TRBD1
CDR3 DNA: TGTGCCAGCAGTTCTAGACAGGGGGGTCGTCAGCCCCAGCATTTT
CDR3 protein: CASSSRQGGRQPQHF

V gene: TRBV6-1
J gene: TRBJ1-2
clone size: -
D gene: -
CDR3 DNA: TGTGCCATCAGTGAGTCCCATGGACCCTTGGACTATGGCTACACCTTC
CDR3 protein: CAISESHGPLDYGYTF

V gene: TRBV15
J gene: TRBJ2-7
clone size: -
D gene: -
CDR3 DNA: TGTGCCACCAGAACAGACACGGACGGCCCCGAGCAGTACTTC
CDR3 protein: CATRTDTDGPEQYF

V gene: TRBV6-5
J gene: TRBJ2-7
clone size: -
D gene: -
CDR3 DNA: TGTGCCAGCAGTTCGGGACTCCTCTCCTACGAGCAGTACTTC
CDR3 protein: CASSSGLLSYEQYF

V gene: TRBV19
J gene: TRBJ1-1
clone size: -
D gene: -
CDR3 DNA: TGTGCCAGCGGCCCGAGGTTTACTGAAGCTTTCTTT
CDR3 protein: CASGPRFTEAFF

V gene: TRBV19
J gene: TRBJ2-2
clone size: -
D gene: TRBD1
CDR3 DNA: TGTGCCAGTAGTCCCCGGACAGGGGCCGCCGGGGAGCTGTTTTTT
CDR3 protein: CASSPRTGAAGELFF

V gene: TRBV5-1
J gene: TRBJ2-7
clone size: -
D gene: -
CDR3 DNA: TGCGCCAGCAGCTCCGATGGAAGGCCACAATATGCCTACGAGCAGTACTTC
CDR3 protein: CASSSDGRPQYAYEQYF

V gene: TRBV5-1
J gene: TRBJ1-2
clone size: -
D gene: TRBD1
CDR3 DNA: TGCGCCAGCAACACAGGGGGGACCTATGGCTACACCTTC
CDR3 protein: CASNTGGTYGYTF

V gene: TRBV18
J gene: TRBJ2-1
clone size: -
D gene: TRBD2
CDR3 DNA: TGTGCCAGCTCATCCGGACTAGCGGGGACCTACAATGAGCAGTTCTTC
CDR3 protein: CASSSGLAGTYNEQFF

V gene: TRBV5-1
J gene: TRBJ1-2
clone size: -
D gene: -
CDR3 DNA: TGCGCCAGCAGCTCGGAGTACAGACATAACTATGGCTACACCTTC
CDR3 protein: CASSSEYRHNYGYTF

V gene: TRBV27
J gene: TRBJ2-3
clone size: -
D gene: -
CDR3 DNA: TGTGCCAGCAGTTTATTTAGCCTTTCTAGCACAGATACGCAGTATTTT
CDR3 protein: CASSLFSLSSTDTQYF

V gene: TRBV6-6
J gene: TRBJ2-2
clone size: -
D gene: -
CDR3 DNA: TGTGCCAGCAGTTACTTACAAGGGGAATTCGGGGAGCTGTTTTTT
CDR3 protein: CASSYLQGEFGELFF

V gene: TRBV4-2
J gene: TRBJ2-1
clone size: -
D gene: -
CDR3 DNA: TGTGCCAGCAGCCAAGATGTCGGGAGCGGCAATGAGCAGTTCTTC
CDR3 protein: CASSQDVGSGNEQFF

V gene: TRBV5-6
J gene: TRBJ1-5
clone size: few
D gene: -
CDR3 DNA: TGTGCCAGCAGCTTGGATAGCAATCAGCCCCAGCATTTT
CDR3 protein: CASSLDSNQPQHF

V gene: TRBV7-9
J gene: TRBJ1-5
clone size: -
D gene: -
CDR3 DNA: TGTGCCAGCAGCCCAGGACACGGCAATCAGCCCCAGCATTTT
CDR3 protein: CASSPGHGNQPQHF

V gene: TRBV10-1
J gene: TRBJ2-3
clone size: -
D gene: -
CDR3 DNA: TGCGCCAGCAGTGATGGATGGGGATCTAGCACAGATACGCAGTATTTT
CDR3 protein: CASSDGWGSSTDTQYF

V gene: TRBV27
J gene: TRBJ2-2
clone size: -
D gene: -
CDR3 DNA: TGTGCCAGCCGTCAGGCTAGCCGGGAGACCGGGGAGCTGTTTTTT
CDR3 protein: CASRQASRETGELFF

V gene: TRBV28
J gene: TRBJ2-7
clone size: -
D gene: -
CDR3 DNA: TGTGCCAGCAGTGAAGGATCCTACGAGCAGTACTTC
CDR3 protein: CASSEGSYEQYF

V gene: TRBV19
J gene: TRBJ1-5
clone size: once
D gene: -
CDR3 DNA: TGTGCCAGTAGGGGGATGGGGGCAAAACAGCCCCAGCATTTT
CDR3 protein: CASRGMGAKQPQHF

V gene: TRBV5-4
J gene: TRBJ2-7
clone size: -
D gene: -
CDR3 DNA: TGTGCCAGCAGCTTGGCTGCGTCCTACGAGCAGTACTTC
CDR3 protein: CASSLAASYEQYF

V gene: TRBV30
J gene: TRBJ1-6
clone size: once
D gene: -
CDR3 DNA: TGTGCCTGGAGTGTACCGGGTTCTTCACCCCTCCACTTT
CDR3 protein: CAWSVPGSSPLHF

V gene: TRBV9
J gene: TRBJ2-7
clone size: -
D gene: -
CDR3 DNA: TGTGCCAGCAGCGTAGGAGGGCTAGTCCACGAGCAGTACTTC
CDR3 protein: CASSVGGLVHEQYF

V gene: TRBV27
J gene: TRBJ1-2
clone size: few
D gene: -
CDR3 DNA: TGTGCCAGCAGTTTAAGGTTCGGCTATGGCTACACCTTC
CDR3 protein: CASSLRFGYGYTF

V gene: TRBV12-5
J gene: TRBJ2-3
clone size: -
D gene: -
CDR3 DNA: TGTGCTAGTGGTTTGGTACGGAGGGGTTACACAGATACGCAGTATTTT
CDR3 protein: CASGLVRRGYTDTQYF

V gene: TRBV18
J gene: TRBJ1-4
clone size: once
D gene: -
CDR3 DNA: TGTGCCAGCTCACCCCCATCTGCAACTAATGAAAAACTGTTTTTT
CDR3 protein: CASSPPSATNEKLFF

V gene: TRBV6-5
J gene: TRBJ1-5
clone size: -
D gene: -
CDR3 DNA: TGTGCCAGCAGTCCCCTTGTATATGGTGATCAGCCCCAGCATTTT
CDR3 protein: CASSPLVYGDQPQHF

V gene: TRBV5-1
J gene: TRBJ1-3
clone size: once
D gene: TRBD1
CDR3 DNA: TGCGCCAGCAGCGAAAGGCCAGGGGGAGAAGGAAACACCATATATTTT
CDR3 protein: CASSERPGGEGNTIYF

V gene: TRBV5-1
J gene: TRBJ2-1
clone size: -
D gene: TRBD2
CDR3 DNA: TGCGCCAGCAGGTGGCTAGCGGGCAATGAGCAGTTCTTC
CDR3 protein: CASRWLAGNEQFF

V gene: TRBV5-1
J gene: TRBJ1-5
clone size: few
D gene: TRBD1
CDR3 DNA: TGCGCCAGCAGCTTGGCTACAGGGGAGCAGCCCCAGCATTTT
CDR3 protein: CASSLATGEQPQHF

V gene: TRBV10-1
J gene: TRBJ2-2
clone size: -
D gene: -
CDR3 DNA: TGCGCCACCACAGATACGAACACCGGGGAGCTGTTTTTT
CDR3 protein: CATTDTNTGELFF

V gene: TRBV6-1
J gene: TRBJ2-7
clone size: few
D gene: -
CDR3 DNA: TGTGCCAGCAGTGAAGGCAGGAGGGCCGAGCAGTACTTC
CDR3 protein: CASSEGRRAEQYF

V gene: TRBV12-5
J gene: TRBJ1-2
clone size: -
D gene: -
CDR3 DNA: TGTGCTAGTGGTTTGGACGGACTAAGAGCTAACTATGGCTACACCTTC
CDR3 protein: CASGLDGLRANYGYTF